A selection of T cell receptor beta chains follows, all from one sample in a study of graft-versus-host responses after intestinal transplantation. No antigens are known for them. Only in-frame clones appear in the TCRdb table, and some are missing; sequencing was by immunoSEQ multiplex PCR. Of roughly 90,000 clones listed, approximately 90% were seen once; the top ten hold roughly 0.3%. Sequences were derived from unstimulated CD4+ T cells sorted from spleen or lymph node cells, sampled before transplant. These receptors were obtained from a human donor who was the organ donor for an intestinal transplant. Both conserved end residues are part of each CDR3. A D gene is named only where the DNA matches it firmly. The size field is filled for only some rows; it gives once, few, many or a size class.

j_gene: TRBJ2-7; abundance: -; d_gene: -; v_gene: TRBV11-3; CDR3aa: CASSFGGGRNEQYF; CDR3nt: TGTGCCAGCAGCTTTGGGGGGGGCAGGAACGAGCAGTACTTC
j_gene: TRBJ1-1; abundance: few; d_gene: TRBD1; v_gene: TRBV19; CDR3aa: CASSIQGALVNTEAFF; CDR3nt: TGTGCCAGTAGTATACAGGGGGCGCTGGTGAACACTGAAGCTTTCTTT
j_gene: TRBJ1-1; abundance: -; d_gene: -; v_gene: TRBV29-1; CDR3aa: CSVRTRGGGTEAFF; CDR3nt: TGCAGCGTCCGAACTAGGGGGGGAGGCACTGAAGCTTTCTTT
j_gene: TRBJ1-1; abundance: -; d_gene: TRBD1; v_gene: TRBV7-9; CDR3aa: CASSEAGGGLTEAFF; CDR3nt: TGTGCCAGCAGCGAAGCAGGGGGAGGCCTCACTGAAGCTTTCTTT
j_gene: TRBJ1-1; abundance: -; d_gene: TRBD1; v_gene: TRBV6-5; CDR3aa: CASGTGSDTEAFF; CDR3nt: TGTGCCAGCGGGACAGGGAGCGACACTGAAGCTTTCTTT
j_gene: TRBJ2-7; abundance: -; d_gene: -; v_gene: TRBV28; CDR3aa: CASRASGSEQYF; CDR3nt: TGTGCCAGCAGGGCGTCGGGGTCCGAGCAGTACTTC
j_gene: TRBJ1-2; abundance: -; d_gene: TRBD1; v_gene: TRBV9; CDR3aa: CASSTRQGSNYGYTF; CDR3nt: TGTGCCAGCAGCACCCGACAGGGCTCTAACTATGGCTACACCTTC
j_gene: TRBJ1-1; abundance: -; d_gene: -; v_gene: TRBV6-5; CDR3aa: CASIGSGTEAFF; CDR3nt: TGTGCCAGCATCGGGTCGGGCACTGAAGCTTTCTTT
j_gene: TRBJ2-5; abundance: -; d_gene: -; v_gene: TRBV6-6; CDR3aa: CASNPRRAQETQYF; CDR3nt: TGTGCCAGCAATCCGAGGCGGGCTCAAGAGACCCAGTACTTC
j_gene: TRBJ2-1; abundance: -; d_gene: TRBD2; v_gene: TRBV4-2; CDR3aa: CASSQVSGRSNEQFF; CDR3nt: TGTGCCAGCAGCCAAGTAAGCGGGAGAAGTAATGAGCAGTTCTTC
j_gene: TRBJ2-7; abundance: -; d_gene: -; v_gene: TRBV5-6; CDR3aa: CASRITSRSSYEQYF; CDR3nt: TGTGCCAGCAGAATTACATCTAGGAGCTCCTACGAGCAGTACTTC
j_gene: TRBJ1-1; abundance: -; d_gene: TRBD1; v_gene: TRBV11-2; CDR3aa: CASSPHRGVTEAFF; CDR3nt: TGTGCCAGCAGTCCCCACAGGGGAGTCACTGAAGCTTTCTTT
j_gene: TRBJ2-7; abundance: few; d_gene: TRBD2; v_gene: TRBV6-5; CDR3aa: CASSPTSGGTYEQYF; CDR3nt: TGTGCCAGCAGTCCAACTAGCGGGGGGACCTACGAGCAGTACTTC
j_gene: TRBJ1-2; abundance: -; d_gene: -; v_gene: TRBV28; CDR3aa: CASRSGEGRGYGYTF; CDR3nt: TGTGCCAGCAGGTCGGGGGAGGGCCGGGGCTATGGCTACACCTTC
j_gene: TRBJ2-3; abundance: -; d_gene: -; v_gene: TRBV7-7; CDR3aa: CASSQGGDTQYF; CDR3nt: TGTGCTAGCAGCCAAGGGGGAGATACGCAGTATTTT
j_gene: TRBJ2-5; abundance: few; d_gene: -; v_gene: TRBV7-7; CDR3aa: CASSSGETQYF; CDR3nt: TGTGCTAGCAGCTCGGGGGAGACCCAGTACTTC